The subject of this entry is one TCR beta chain. Amplification used 60 Vbeta primers and 13 Jbeta primers. TCRdb's copy holds only in-frame clones and misses some; the assay was immunoSEQ multiplex PCR. The sample has roughly 51,000 clones, 81% seen once. The sample is drawn from a study of cytomegalovirus exposure and HLA in healthy donors. The CDR3 loop spans 14 amino acids. CDR1 and CDR2 (germline): MRHNA, SNTAGT. V lost 6 bases and J 4 bases, leaving 13 bases between the germline ends. This clonotype originated in a boy aged 10-17 years in good health and CMV-seropositive. The chain employs TRBV6-4 and TRBJ1-5, with TRBD1 as a possible D gene (6 bases). The sequenced sample was PBMCs. The CDR3 sequence is CASSPTGLNQPQHF. The CDR3 region has the DNA TGTGCCAGCAGCCCCACAGGGTTGAATCAGCCCCAGCATTTT.